Listed here are 9 T cell receptor beta chains from one sample, sequenced in a study of blood T cell repertoires in COVID-19. Only in-frame clones appear in the TCRdb table, and some are missing; sequencing was by immunoSEQ multiplex PCR. The table lists 150,000 to 190,000 clones, approximately 81% of them singletons. Sequencing used peripheral blood. These receptors were obtained from a woman in her fifties or sixties with COVID-19, enrolled during active disease.

The genes are TRBV11-2 and TRBJ2-7; 14 nucleotides agree with TRBD2. The CDR3 consists of 15 residues. Germline CDR1 and CDR2: SGHAT and FQNNGV. J gave up 7 bases and V 5 bases, and 7 bases lay outside the gene matches. In DNA, the CDR3 is TGTGCCAGCAGCCGAGGACTAGCGGGAGGAGGGGAGCAGTACTTC. Amino acid sequence: CASSRGLAGGGEQYF.

The CDR3 spells CAWSLPNEKLFF. The CDR3 nucleotides are TGTGCCTGGAGCCTTCCCAATGAAAAACTGTTTTTT. V usage is TRBV30 and J usage is TRBJ1-4; D gene unclear. The germline V gene encodes CDR1 GTSNPN and CDR2 SVGIG (reference sequence). The CDR3 totals 12 residues. V was pared by 3 bases and J by 5 bases, with 7 bases between.

This clone was recorded only once. The genes are TRBV9 and TRBJ1-1, with no clear D. In germline, CDR1 is SGDLS, CDR2 YYNGEE. With 3 bases removed from V and 0 bases from J, the gap between germline ends came to 12 bases. CDR3 length: 15 amino acids. CDR3 residues: CASSERASLNTEAFF. The CDR3 DNA follows: TGTGCCAGCAGCGAGAGGGCCAGCTTGAACACTGAAGCTTTCTTT.

The CDR3 sequence: CAWRPPGGEQFF. The CDR3 bases are TGTGCCTGGAGACCTCCGGGGGGAGAGCAGTTCTTC. The V and J genes are TRBV30 and TRBJ2-1; 7 nucleotides align to TRBD2. This CDR3 has 12 residues. V lost 3 bases and J lost 10; bases outside the gene matches: 6. Germline CDR1 reads GTSNPN; CDR2 reads SVGIG (reference sequence). Full variable domain (missing parts from reference TRBV30 and TRBJ2-1): SQTIHQWPATLVQPVGSPLSLECTVEGTSNPNLYWYRQAAGRGLQLLFYSVGIGQISSEVPQNLSASRPQDRQFILSSKKLLLSDSGFYLCAWRPPGGEQFFGPGTRLTVL.

The chain uses TRBV7-9 and TRBJ2-7, with D possibly TRBD1 on 7 matching bases. The CDR3 spans 15 residues. The germline CDR1 and CDR2 sequences are SEHNR and FQNEAQ (reference sequence). The ends were cut back, 4 bases at V and 2 bases at J, with 15 bases in the middle. CDR3 bases: TGTGCCAGCAGCTCGGGGCAGGGGGGAACCTACGAGCAGTACGTC. Residues: CASSSGQGGTYEQYV.

The V gene is TRBV14, the J gene TRBJ2-1; 12 nucleotides match TRBD2. The CDR3 totals 17 residues. The V gene's germline CDR1 is SGHDN and CDR2 FVKESK. Germline trimming cut 1 base from V and 3 bases from J; bases unmatched to any gene: 4. The CDR3 nucleotides are TGTGCCAGCAGCCAAGTACTACTAGCGGGGGGCTACAATGAGCAGTTCTTC. This codes for CASSQVLLAGGYNEQFF.

The chain carries TRBV3-1 (or the pseudogene TRBV3-2) and TRBJ1-4; D remains ambiguous. The CDR3 spans 13 residues. CDR1 and CDR2 (germline): LGHDT, YNNKEL (reference sequence). Trimming pared 1 base from V and 4 bases from J, leaving 4 bases between. This CDR3 is CASSQVRNEKLFF. CDR3 nucleotide sequence: TGTGCCAGCAGCCAAGTGCGTAATGAAAAACTGTTTTTT.

This chain joins TRBV18 and TRBJ2-1; 9 bases map to TRBD2. This CDR3 comprises 16 residues. J gave up 3 bases and V 1 base, and 4 bases lay outside the gene matches. Per the germline V gene, CDR1 is KGHSH and CDR2 is LQKENI. The CDR3 nucleotides read TGTGCCAGCTCACCACTATCTAGCGGGAACTACAATGAGCAGTTCTTC. The encoded protein is CASSPLSSGNYNEQFF.

This clone has just one count. This chain uses TRBV7-3 with TRBJ2-1; the match to TRBD1 covers 8 bases. Germline loops: CDR1 SGHTA, CDR2 FQGTGA. The CDR3 has 15 residues. V trimming: 5 bases; J trimming: 9 bases; junction bases outside the gene matches: 12. CDR3 protein: CASSPPGQGSGEQFF. The CDR3 DNA is TGTGCCAGCAGCCCCCCCGGACAGGGATCCGGTGAGCAGTTCTTC.